This T cell receptor beta chain was sequenced during a study of T cell responses to AZD1222 COVID-19 vaccine. This clone was detected only once. Its antigen is unknown. Assay used: immunoSEQ multiplex PCR; TCRdb lists only in-frame clones, some missing. The table lists about 99,000 clones, less than 95% of them singletons, with around 4.8% in the top ten. The CDR3 runs to 14 residues. V was cut by 7 bases and J by 2 bases, with 14 bases left in between. Germline CDR1 is MDHEN and CDR2 is SYDVKM. The study, taken as a whole, reports: Elevations in Spike-specific TCR breadth and depth followed administration of two AZD1222 doses.

This sequence originates from an adult in good health. The rearrangement uses TRBV28 and TRBJ1-2; possibly TRBD1 for D (5 bases). The specimen was peripheral blood, collected on day 0 of AZD1222 vaccination. The CDR3 region is CASIPSGGNYGYTF. The CDR3 DNA reads as TGTGCCAGCATTCCAAGCGGGGGAAACTATGGCTACACCTTC.